The T cell receptor beta chain under discussion was sequenced for a study of blood T cell repertoires in COVID-19. The assay was immunoSEQ multiplex PCR, and TCRdb's table has in-frame clones only and misses some. The sample lists more than 150,000 clones, roughly 87% occurring once. The CDR3 length is 14 residues. Germline loops: CDR1 SNHLY, CDR2 FYNNEI. The junction had 6 bases not matched to a gene; V was cut back by 4 bases and J by 3 bases. This TCR was sampled from a woman aged 45 to 65 who had recovered from COVID-19. The sequenced sample was PBMCs or T cells enriched from blood (not recorded which). The chain combines TRBV2 with TRBJ2-7, with 7 nucleotides matching TRBD2. Here the CDR3 DNA reads TGTGCCAGCAGTGCTTCGGGACTATTCTACGAGCAGTACTTC. This sequence encodes CASSASGLFYEQYF.